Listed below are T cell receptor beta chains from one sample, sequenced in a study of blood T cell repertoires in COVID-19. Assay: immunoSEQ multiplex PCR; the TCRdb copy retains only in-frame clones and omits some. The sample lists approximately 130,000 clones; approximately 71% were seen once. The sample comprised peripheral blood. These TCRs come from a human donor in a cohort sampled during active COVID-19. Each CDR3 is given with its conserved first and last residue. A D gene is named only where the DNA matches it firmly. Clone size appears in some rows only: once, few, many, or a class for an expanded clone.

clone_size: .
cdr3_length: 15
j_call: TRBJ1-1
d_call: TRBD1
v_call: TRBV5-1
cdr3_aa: CASSLQGPLGTEAFF
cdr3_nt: TGCGCCAGCAGCTTACAGGGGCCGCTGGGCACTGAAGCTTTCTTT

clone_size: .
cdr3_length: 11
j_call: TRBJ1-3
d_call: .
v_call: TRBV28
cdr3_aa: CAPQDRNTIYF
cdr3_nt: TGTGCCCCGCAGGATCGAAACACCATATATTTT

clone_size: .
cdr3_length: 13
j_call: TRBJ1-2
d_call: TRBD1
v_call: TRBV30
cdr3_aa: CASTQGLDYGYTF
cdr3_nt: TGTGCCTCCACACAGGGGCTGGACTATGGCTACACCTTC

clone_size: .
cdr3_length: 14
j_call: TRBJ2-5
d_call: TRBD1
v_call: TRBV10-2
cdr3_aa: CASSDPGQQETQYF
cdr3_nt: TGCGCCAGCAGTGACCCGGGACAGCAAGAGACCCAGTACTTC

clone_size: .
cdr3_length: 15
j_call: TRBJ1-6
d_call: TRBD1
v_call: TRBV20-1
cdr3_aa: CSASAGGAGSSPLHF
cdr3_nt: TGCAGTGCTAGTGCAGGGGGCGCGGGTAGTTCACCCCTCCACTTT

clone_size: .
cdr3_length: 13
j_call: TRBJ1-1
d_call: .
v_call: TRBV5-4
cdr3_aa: CASSLTENTEAFF
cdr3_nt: TGTGCCAGCAGCTTGACTGAGAACACTGAAGCTTTCTTT

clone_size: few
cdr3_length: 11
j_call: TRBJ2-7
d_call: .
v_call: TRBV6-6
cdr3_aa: CASSYREEQYF
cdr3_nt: TGTGCCAGCAGTTACAGGGAGGAGCAGTACTTC

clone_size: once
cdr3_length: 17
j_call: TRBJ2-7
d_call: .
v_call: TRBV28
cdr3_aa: CASSPAPQRQGSYEQYF
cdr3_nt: TGTGCCAGCAGTCCCGCTCCACAAAGACAAGGCTCCTACGAGCAGTACTTC

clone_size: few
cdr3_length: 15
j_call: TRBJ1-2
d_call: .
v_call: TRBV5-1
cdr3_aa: CASSLGAGPPGGYTF
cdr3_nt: TGCGCCAGCAGCTTGGGGGCAGGGCCCCCCGGTGGCTACACCTTC

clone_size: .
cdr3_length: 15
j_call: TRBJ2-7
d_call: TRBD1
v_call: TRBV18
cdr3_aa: CASSPRDRSSYEQYF
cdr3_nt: TGTGCCAGCTCACCTCGGGACAGATCCTCCTACGAGCAGTACTTC

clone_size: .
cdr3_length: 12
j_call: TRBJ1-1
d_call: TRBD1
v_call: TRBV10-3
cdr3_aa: CAISTGGLGAFF
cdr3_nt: TGTGCCATCAGTACAGGGGGCCTCGGCGCTTTCTTT

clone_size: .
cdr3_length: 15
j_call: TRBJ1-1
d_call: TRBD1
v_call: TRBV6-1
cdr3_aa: CASSERQGIHTEAFF
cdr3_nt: TGTGCCAGCAGTGAGAGACAGGGTATTCACACTGAAGCTTTCTTT